Here is one T cell receptor (beta chain) with its context. Its antigen has not been determined. Base qualities were left out, and no much larger clone turns up one base away. TCR cDNA was made using 5'RACE template switching, a step that added a universal primer site and unique molecular identifiers. Priming for cDNA synthesis came from both the TCR alpha and TCR beta constant segments. Library amplification used two PCR steps, and the second PCR step added sample barcodes and sequencing adapters. Sequencing of the libraries was done on either Illumina HiSeq 2500 (2x100 bp) or NovaSeq (2x150 bp). From the authors' description of their analysis: MIGEC was used to demultiplex reads and collapse the reads into UMI consensus sequences, and MiXCR was used for V(D)J alignment. Vaccine-responding clonotypes were identified with edgeR using replicate PBMC samples, with FDR below 0.01 and a log2 fold change above 5 up to day 15 being required. CD4 or CD8 identity was assigned to each bulk clonotype according to whether the clonotype was present at higher abundance in the sequenced CD4 repertoire or the sequenced CD8 repertoire. TCRdb reprocessing: public reads trimmed at Q25 with fastp, clones called with MiXCR, in-frame beta chains kept. For every CDR3 protein sequence, its rows merge into one entry that carries the most common genes and DNA. These V and J calls are TCRdb output, not the study's own analysis. This sample has 550,000 to 750,000 distinct CDR3 sequences in its table, and roughly 13% of those were observed once. The leading ten clones occupy around 15% of the sample.

The data derive from a study of T cells after yellow fever vaccination (dated by TCRdb to between 2018 and 2021). Concerning the study at large: The SMART-Seq v4 Ultra Low Input RNA kit was used to prepare libraries from fractions with low cell numbers. To follow T-cell clones before and after both primary and booster YFV17D yellow fever vaccination, bulk TCR alpha and beta repertoires underwent longitudinal sequencing. Two healthy male donors made up the cohort, one aged 18 to 29 years and the other aged 30 to 40 years. Blood was collected at multiple timepoints before and after primary and secondary immunization, and bulk PBMC replicates and cell subsets were isolated. Overall study results and their limits: After the booster, most of the clones that had expanded following primary vaccination were detected again (almost 98% of CD4 and roughly nine tenths of CD8), which suggests that memory was broadly maintained. Computational filtering was required because FACS-sorted repertoires could contain abundant contaminating clonotypes from the bulk population. Only two donors were included in the study, so the extent to which the findings can be generalized is limited. The secondary T-cell response was weaker than the primary response but faster, peaking on day 5 instead of day 15. A small fraction of clonotypes appeared in both the CD4 and CD8 compartments, likely as a result of convergent recombination.

The sample's treatment or condition label is to be understood as: live attenuated yellow fever vaccine strain. At every blood-draw timepoint, two biological replicates of bulk PBMCs were collected. A standard Ficoll-Paque protocol was used to isolate PBMCs from peripheral blood. TriZol was used to extract RNA from bulk PBMCs, from CD4 and CD8 fractions, and from dextramer-positive and dextramer-negative fractions. CDR3 length: 18 amino acids, cysteine to phenylalanine. Here the CDR3 DNA is all that survives: 54 bases in frame from base 1. The germline V gene (reference sequence) specifies LGHDT as CDR1 and YNNKEL as CDR2. For this chain, trimming is 3 bases at the V end and 5 bases at the J end, and the number of junction bases without a gene match is 16.

The sequence links TRBV3-1 to TRBJ2-5; 9 central nucleotides agree with TRBD2. The sample in question was PBMCs, obtained on the day of the yellow fever booster vaccination. The clonotype originates from a man aged 25-45 years who received the YFV17D yellow fever vaccine. The nucleotides are TGTGCCAGCAGCCACCCCCCTTGGGACGCGGGAGGGTCTGAGACCCAGTACTTC. This encodes CASSHPPWDAGGSETQYF.